This T cell receptor beta chain was sequenced in a study of OX40 agonist ivuxolimab in advanced cancers. Whole-study context: Patients' therapy was ivuxolimab, an antibody that acts as an agonist of OX40 (CD134). Participants averaged approximately 65 years of age (range about 23 to 79) and were roughly 80% male. Study-level results: Among patients with partial responses at 0.1-3.0 mg/kg, clonal expansion was among the lowest.

Generated by immunoSEQ multiplex PCR, the TCRdb table keeps only in-frame clones and is missing some. The data hold 60,000 to 75,000 clones, with roughly 83% observed a single time. As regards this clone: What it binds is unknown.

Germline assignment: CDR1 SNHLY and CDR2 FYNNEI. Trimming took off 6 bases at V and 2 bases at J, with 11 bases between the two ends. The CDR3 is made up of 15 amino acids. V gene TRBV2 combines with J gene TRBJ2-6; no reliable D call. This specimen was CD4+ or CD8+ T cells sorted from blood, taken in a trial of the OX40 agonist ivuxolimab. This TCR came from an adult with an advanced solid tumor such as melanoma, head and neck, liver or kidney cancer. The CDR3 coding sequence is TGTGCCAGCAGGCCTAACCAGGCTGGGGCCAACGTCCTGACTTTC. Amino acid sequence: CASRPNQAGANVLTF.